These 14 T cell receptor beta chains originate from one sample sequenced in a study of early T cells in non-severe SARS-CoV-2 infection. From the 5' RACE reads, TCRdb called clonotypes with MiXCR, one entry per CDR3 protein. The table includes some 54,000 distinct CDR3 sequences, 9.5% to 12% detected once. Material: whole blood. The receptor set was obtained from an adult who was a healthcare worker with PCR-confirmed SARS-CoV-2 infection or an uninfected control (not recorded which).

The chain recombines TRBV20-1 with TRBJ2-5; D not certain. V lost 4 bases, J lost 1 base, and 1 base lay in between. This CDR3 has 10 residues. CDR1 DFQATT and CDR2 SNEGSKA come from the germline V gene (reference sequence). Here the CDR3 reads CSAIQETQYF. The CDR3, as DNA: TGCAGTGCTATCCAAGAGACCCAGTACTTC.

The rearrangement joins TRBV12-3 or TRBV12-4 to TRBJ2-5, with TRBD2 as a possible D gene (6 bases). V dropped 5 bases and J dropped 7 bases, with 14 bases sitting between them. The CDR3 runs to 13 residues. As DNA, the CDR3 is TGTGCCAGCAGTCCCGGCATGGGAGGGACCCAGTACTTC. Translating gives CASSPGMGGTQYF.

This clonotype was recorded many times. The chain is built from TRBV7-6 and TRBJ1-2; no definite D call. The V and J ends lost 1 base and 6 bases respectively, with 12 bases between them. The CDR3 totals 14 residues. The germline V gene has CDR1 SGHVS and CDR2 FNYEAQ. Here the CDR3 reads CASSLGAGSNGYTF. The DNA of the CDR3 is TGTGCCAGCAGCTTAGGTGCAGGTAGCAATGGCTACACCTTC.

This clonotype was detected many times. This chain uses TRBV7-9 with TRBJ1-1; TRBD1 might be the D (5 bases). The CDR3 has 14 amino acids. CDR1 is SEHNR and CDR2 is FQNEAQ in the germline V gene (reference sequence). V was trimmed by 6 bases and J by 1 base, leaving 12 bases between them. The CDR3 DNA sequence: TGTGCCAGCAGTATCGACAGCTCGAACACTGAAGCTTTCTTT. It codes for CASSIDSSNTEAFF.

This clonotype came up a few times. The chain links TRBV2 to TRBJ1-6, with D perhaps matching TRBD1 (5 bases). V was pared by 2 bases and J by 10 bases, with 12 bases between. This CDR3 region has 14 residues. The germline gives CDR1 SNHLY, CDR2 FYNNEI. CDR3 sequence: CASSELMGQSPLHF. CDR3 bases: TGTGCCAGCAGTGAATTAATGGGGCAGTCACCCCTCCACTTT.

This clonotype was observed at least ten times. The chain carries TRBV5-5 and TRBJ2-5, with D perhaps matching TRBD1 (5 bases). Germline V lookup: CDR1 SGHKS, CDR2 YYEKEE (reference sequence). This CDR3 has 15 residues. V lost 0 bases to trimming and J lost 4 bases, with 13 bases between them. As DNA, the CDR3 is TGTGCCAGCAGCTTGGCCACAGGAATCTTAGAGACCCAGTACTTC. Its translation is CASSLATGILETQYF.

This clonotype showed up many times. The genes are TRBV27 and TRBJ2-7; D possibly corresponds to TRBD2 (5 bases). CDR3 length: 16 residues. Germline CDR1 and CDR2: MNHEY and SMNVEV (reference sequence). V lost 6 bases, J lost 2 bases, and 20 bases lay in between. CDR3 sequence (DNA): TGTGCCAGCAGCACTACGGGGTTGATGCTCACCTACGAGCAGTACTTC. As protein: CASSTTGLMLTYEQYF.

This sequence joins TRBV6-6 and TRBJ2-1; TRBD2 matches 7 bases. Losses at the gene ends were 4 bases for V and 3 bases for J; bases not matched to a gene: 6. The CDR3 is 15 amino acids. Germline V gene data show CDR1 as MNHNY and CDR2 as SVGAGI (reference sequence). The CDR3 sequence is CASSSGLESYNEQFF. Here the CDR3 DNA reads TGTGCCAGCAGTTCCGGACTAGAAAGCTACAATGAGCAGTTCTTC.

J is TRBJ2-7 and V is TRBV7-9, with TRBD1 matching 7 bases. V was pared by 5 bases and J by 6 bases, with 1 base of the junction left unmatched. The CDR3 is made up of 11 amino acids. Germline CDR1 reads SEHNR; CDR2 reads FQNEAQ (reference sequence). The DNA for the CDR3 is TGTGCCAGCAGCGACAGGGTCGAGCAGTACTTC. Protein sequence: CASSDRVEQYF.

In its sample, this clonotype was seen many times. The genes are TRBV20-1 and TRBJ2-7; 7 bases fit TRBD2. The CDR3 has 14 residues. V shed 3 bases, J shed 6 bases, and the junction held 11 bases outside the gene matches. Germline CDR1 is DFQATT and CDR2 is SNEGSKA (reference sequence). CDR3 sequence reads: CSARVREGSGEQYF. The CDR3 coding sequence is TGCAGTGCTAGGGTCAGGGAGGGTTCGGGCGAGCAGTACTTC.

There are many counts of this clonotype. The CDR3 region is CASSEEYTDTQYF. The CDR3 DNA is TGCGCCAGCAGCGAGGAATACACAGATACGCAGTATTTT. This chain uses TRBV5-1 with TRBJ2-3; no firm D call. Germline lookup yields CDR1 SGHRS and CDR2 YFSETQ. The CDR3 is made up of 13 amino acids. Trimming removed 4 bases at V and 2 bases at J, with 8 bases between.

The chain joins TRBV24-1 to TRBJ1-5, with TRBD1 matching over 10 bases. The CDR3 is made up of 17 amino acids. Germline loops: CDR1 KGHDR, CDR2 SFDVKD. V was pared by 5 bases and J by 3 bases, with 9 bases of the junction left unmatched. CDR3 DNA: TGTGCCACCAGTGGGGGACAGGGGCTAGATTTCAATCAGCCCCAGCATTTT. It codes for CATSGGQGLDFNQPQHF.

This clonotype was counted between two and nine times. V gene TRBV3-1 combines with J gene TRBJ2-3; D possibly corresponds to TRBD2 (5 bases). Germline CDR1 is LGHDT and CDR2 is YNNKEL (reference sequence). The length of the CDR3 is 13 residues. V was trimmed by 3 bases and J by 6 bases, leaving 10 bases between them. The CDR3 region has the DNA TGTGCCAGCAGCCAGCCCTCGGGGGATACGCAGTATTTT. It yields the protein CASSQPSGDTQYF.

This clonotype has at least ten counts. The V gene is TRBV19, the J gene TRBJ2-1; 10 positions match TRBD2. V gave up 4 bases and J gave up 8 bases; unmatched junction bases: 11. Germline CDR1 is LNHDA and CDR2 is SQIVND (reference sequence). The CDR3 loop spans 16 amino acids. The CDR3 protein is CASSTPGLASGDEQFF. CDR3 nucleotides: TGTGCCAGTAGTACCCCGGGACTAGCGTCAGGCGATGAGCAGTTCTTC.